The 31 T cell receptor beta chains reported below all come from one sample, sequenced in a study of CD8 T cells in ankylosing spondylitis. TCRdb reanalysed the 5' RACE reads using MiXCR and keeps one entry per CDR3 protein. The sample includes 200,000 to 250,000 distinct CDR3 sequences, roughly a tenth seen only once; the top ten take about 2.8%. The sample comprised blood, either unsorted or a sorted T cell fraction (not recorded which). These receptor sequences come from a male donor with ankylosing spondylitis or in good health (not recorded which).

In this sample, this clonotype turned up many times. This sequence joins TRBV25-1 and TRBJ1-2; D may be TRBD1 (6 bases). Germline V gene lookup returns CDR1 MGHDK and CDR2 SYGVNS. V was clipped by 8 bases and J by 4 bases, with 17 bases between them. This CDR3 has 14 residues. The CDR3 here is CASLPPGQVYGYTF. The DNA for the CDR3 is TGTGCCAGCCTCCCCCCGGGACAAGTCTATGGCTACACCTTC.

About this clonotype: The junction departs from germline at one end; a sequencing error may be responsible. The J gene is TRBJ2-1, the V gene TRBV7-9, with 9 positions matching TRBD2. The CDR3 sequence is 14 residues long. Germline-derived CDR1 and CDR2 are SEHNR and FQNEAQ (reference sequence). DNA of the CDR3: TGTACCAGCAGCTTAGCGGGAGCGGGAGTTGAGCAGTTCTTC. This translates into CTSSLAGAGVEQFF.

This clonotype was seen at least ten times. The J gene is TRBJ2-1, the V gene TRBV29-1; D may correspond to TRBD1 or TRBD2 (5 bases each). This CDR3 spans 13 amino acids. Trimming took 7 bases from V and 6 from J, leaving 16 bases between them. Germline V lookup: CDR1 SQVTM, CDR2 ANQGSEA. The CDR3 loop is CSDRDRNSNEQFF. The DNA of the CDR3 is TGCAGCGACCGGGACCGAAACTCCAATGAGCAGTTCTTC.

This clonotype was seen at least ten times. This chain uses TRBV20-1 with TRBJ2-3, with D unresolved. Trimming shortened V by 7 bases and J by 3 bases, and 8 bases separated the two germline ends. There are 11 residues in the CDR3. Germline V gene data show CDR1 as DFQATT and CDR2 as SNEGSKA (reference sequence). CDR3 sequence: CSVAGTDTQYF. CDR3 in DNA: TGCAGTGTGGCAGGTACAGATACGCAGTATTTT.

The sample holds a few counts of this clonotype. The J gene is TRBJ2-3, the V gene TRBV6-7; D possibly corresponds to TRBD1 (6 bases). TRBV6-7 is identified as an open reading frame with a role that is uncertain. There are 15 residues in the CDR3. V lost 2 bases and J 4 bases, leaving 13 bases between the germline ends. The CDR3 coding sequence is TGTGCCAGCAGTTACCTCTTCGGGACACCAGATACGCAGTATTTT. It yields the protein CASSYLFGTPDTQYF.

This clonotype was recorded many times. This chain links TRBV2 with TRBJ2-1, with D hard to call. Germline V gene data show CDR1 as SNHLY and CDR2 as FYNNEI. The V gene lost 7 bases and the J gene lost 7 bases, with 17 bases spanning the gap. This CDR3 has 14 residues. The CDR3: CASTGPSDGNEQFF. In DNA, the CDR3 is TGTGCCAGCACTGGACCCTCGGACGGGAATGAGCAGTTCTTC.

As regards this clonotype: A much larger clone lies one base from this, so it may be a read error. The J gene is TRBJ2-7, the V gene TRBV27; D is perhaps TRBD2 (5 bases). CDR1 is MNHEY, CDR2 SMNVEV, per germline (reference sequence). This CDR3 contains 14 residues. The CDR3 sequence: CASSSRGSSYEQHF. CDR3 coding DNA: TGTGCCAGCAGCTCCCGTGGGAGCTCCTACGAGCAGCACTTC.

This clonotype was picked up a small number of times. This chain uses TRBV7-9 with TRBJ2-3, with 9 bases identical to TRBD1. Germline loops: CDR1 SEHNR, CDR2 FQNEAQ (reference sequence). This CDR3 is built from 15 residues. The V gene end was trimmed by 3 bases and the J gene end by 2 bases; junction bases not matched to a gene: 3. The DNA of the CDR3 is TGTGCCAGCAGCTTGGGACAGGGACTCACAGATACGCAGTATTTT. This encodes CASSLGQGLTDTQYF.

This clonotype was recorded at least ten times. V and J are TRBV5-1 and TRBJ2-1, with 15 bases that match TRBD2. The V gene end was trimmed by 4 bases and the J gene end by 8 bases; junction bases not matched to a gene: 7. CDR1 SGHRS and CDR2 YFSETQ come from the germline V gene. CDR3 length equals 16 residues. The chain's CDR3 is CASSDGLAGGMYEQFF. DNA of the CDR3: TGCGCCAGCAGCGACGGACTAGCGGGGGGGATGTATGAGCAGTTCTTC.

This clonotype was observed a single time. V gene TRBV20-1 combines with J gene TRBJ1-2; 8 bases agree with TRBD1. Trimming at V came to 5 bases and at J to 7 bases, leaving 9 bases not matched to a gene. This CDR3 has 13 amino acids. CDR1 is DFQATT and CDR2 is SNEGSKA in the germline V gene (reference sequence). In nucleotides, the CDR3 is TGCAGTGCTGGAGGGACAGGCCATTCTGGCTACACCTTC. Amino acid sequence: CSAGGTGHSGYTF.

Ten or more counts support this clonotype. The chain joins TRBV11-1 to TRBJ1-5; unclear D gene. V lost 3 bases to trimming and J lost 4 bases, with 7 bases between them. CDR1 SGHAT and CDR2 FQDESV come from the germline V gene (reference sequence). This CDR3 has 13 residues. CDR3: CASSLRQNQPQHF. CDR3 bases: TGTGCCAGCAGCTTGAGGCAGAATCAGCCCCAGCATTTT.

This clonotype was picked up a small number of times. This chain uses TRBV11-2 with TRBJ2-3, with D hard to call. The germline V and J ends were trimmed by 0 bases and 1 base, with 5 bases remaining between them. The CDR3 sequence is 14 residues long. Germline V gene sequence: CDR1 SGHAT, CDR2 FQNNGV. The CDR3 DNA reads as TGTGCCAGCAGCTTAGACCTAGGCACAGATACGCAGTATTTT. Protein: CASSLDLGTDTQYF.

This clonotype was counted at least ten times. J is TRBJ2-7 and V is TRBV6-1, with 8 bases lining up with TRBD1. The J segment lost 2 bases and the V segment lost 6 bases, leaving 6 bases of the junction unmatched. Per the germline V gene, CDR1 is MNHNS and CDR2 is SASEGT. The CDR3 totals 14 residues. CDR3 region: CASRNRDRTYEQYF. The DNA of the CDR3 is TGTGCCAGCAGGAACCGGGACAGGACCTACGAGCAGTACTTC.

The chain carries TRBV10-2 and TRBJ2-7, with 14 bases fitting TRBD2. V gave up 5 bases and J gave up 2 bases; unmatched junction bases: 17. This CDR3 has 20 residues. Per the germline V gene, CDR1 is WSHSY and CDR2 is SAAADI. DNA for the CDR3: TGCGCCAGCAGTCCACGAGGGTCGGGACTAGCGGGGGCCCGGCCCTACGAGCAGTACTTC. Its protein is CASSPRGSGLAGARPYEQYF.

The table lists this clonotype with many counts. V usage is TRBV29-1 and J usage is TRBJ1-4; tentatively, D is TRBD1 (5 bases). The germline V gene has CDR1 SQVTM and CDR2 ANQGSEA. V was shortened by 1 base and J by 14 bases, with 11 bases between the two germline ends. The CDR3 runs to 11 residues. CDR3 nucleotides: TGCAGCGTTGAAGTCTCGGGGGTCCTGTTTTTT. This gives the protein CSVEVSGVLFF.

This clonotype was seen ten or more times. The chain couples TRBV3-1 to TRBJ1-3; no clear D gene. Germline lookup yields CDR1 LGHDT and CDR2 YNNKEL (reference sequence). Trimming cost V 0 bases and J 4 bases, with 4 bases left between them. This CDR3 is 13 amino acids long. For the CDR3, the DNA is TGTGCCAGCAGCCAAGATGTCGGAAACACCATATATTTT. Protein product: CASSQDVGNTIYF. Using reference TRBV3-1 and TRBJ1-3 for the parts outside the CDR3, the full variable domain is DTAVSQTPKYLVTQMGNDKSIKCEQNLGHDTMYWYKQDSKKFLKIMFSYNNKELIINETVPNRFSPKSPDKAHLNLHINSLELGDSAVYFCASSQDVGNTIYFGEGSWLTVV.

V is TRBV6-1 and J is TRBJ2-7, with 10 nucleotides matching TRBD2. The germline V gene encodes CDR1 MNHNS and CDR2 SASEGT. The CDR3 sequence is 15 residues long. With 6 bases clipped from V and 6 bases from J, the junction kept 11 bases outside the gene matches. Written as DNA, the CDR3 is TGTGCCAGCAGCCGATCGGGCCTAGCGGGGGCCGAGCAGTACTTC. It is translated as CASSRSGLAGAEQYF.

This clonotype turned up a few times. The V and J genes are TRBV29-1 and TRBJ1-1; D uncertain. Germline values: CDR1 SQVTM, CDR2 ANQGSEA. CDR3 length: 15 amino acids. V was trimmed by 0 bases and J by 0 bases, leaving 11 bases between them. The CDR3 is CSVEENEVLNTEAFF. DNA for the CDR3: TGCAGCGTTGAAGAAAACGAGGTGTTGAACACTGAAGCTTTCTTT.

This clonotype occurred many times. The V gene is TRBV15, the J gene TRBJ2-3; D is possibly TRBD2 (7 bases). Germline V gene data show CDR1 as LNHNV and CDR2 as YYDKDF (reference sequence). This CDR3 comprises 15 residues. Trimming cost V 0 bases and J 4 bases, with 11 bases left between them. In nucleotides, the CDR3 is TGTGCCACCAGCAGAGATCGGGGGGCAGCAGATACGCAGTATTTT. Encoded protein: CATSRDRGAADTQYF.

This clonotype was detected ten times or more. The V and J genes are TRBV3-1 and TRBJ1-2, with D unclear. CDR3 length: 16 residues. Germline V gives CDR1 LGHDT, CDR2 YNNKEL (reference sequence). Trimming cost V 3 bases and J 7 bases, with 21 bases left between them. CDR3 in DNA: TGTGCCAGCAGCCATAAAACGGGTTTGGGAGCTGGTGGCTACACCTTC. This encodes CASSHKTGLGAGGYTF.

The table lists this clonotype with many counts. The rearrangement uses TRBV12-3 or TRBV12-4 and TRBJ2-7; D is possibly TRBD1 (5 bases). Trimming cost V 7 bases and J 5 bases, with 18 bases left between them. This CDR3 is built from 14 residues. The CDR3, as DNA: TGTGCCAGCACCCTGGACATCCTTTCGAACGAGCAGTACTTC. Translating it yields CASTLDILSNEQYF.

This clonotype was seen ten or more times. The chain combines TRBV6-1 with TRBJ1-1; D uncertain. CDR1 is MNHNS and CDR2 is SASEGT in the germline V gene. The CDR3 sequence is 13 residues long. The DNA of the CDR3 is TGTTCTAGCCATATCACCCAGAACACTGAAGCTTTCTTT. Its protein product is CSSHITQNTEAFF.

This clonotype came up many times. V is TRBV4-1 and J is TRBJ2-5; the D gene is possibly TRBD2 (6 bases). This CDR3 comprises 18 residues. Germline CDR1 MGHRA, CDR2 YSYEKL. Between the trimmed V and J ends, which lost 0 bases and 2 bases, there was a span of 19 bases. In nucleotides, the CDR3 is TGCGCCAGCAGCCAAGATATTTCAGGGACTCCCTGGCAAGAGACCCAGTACTTC. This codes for CASSQDISGTPWQETQYF.

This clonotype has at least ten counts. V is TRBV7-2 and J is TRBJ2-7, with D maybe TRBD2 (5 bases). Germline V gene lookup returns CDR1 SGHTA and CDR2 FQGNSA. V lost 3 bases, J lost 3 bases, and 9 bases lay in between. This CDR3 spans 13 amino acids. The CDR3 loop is CASSFDAGYEQYF. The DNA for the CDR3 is TGTGCCAGCAGCTTCGACGCGGGCTACGAGCAGTACTTC.

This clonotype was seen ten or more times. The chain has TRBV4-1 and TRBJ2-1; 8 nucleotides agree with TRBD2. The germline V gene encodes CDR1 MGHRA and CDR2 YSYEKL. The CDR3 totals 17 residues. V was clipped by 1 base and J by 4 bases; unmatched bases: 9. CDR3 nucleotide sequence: TGCGCCAGCAGCCAAGCTTCGGGGGGGCCAATATACAATGAGCAGTTCTTC. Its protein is CASSQASGGPIYNEQFF.

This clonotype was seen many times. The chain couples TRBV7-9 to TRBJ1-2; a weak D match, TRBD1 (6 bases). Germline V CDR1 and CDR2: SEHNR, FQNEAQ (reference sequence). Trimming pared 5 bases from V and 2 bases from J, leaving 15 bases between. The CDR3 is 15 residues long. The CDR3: CASSHQGRWNYGYTF. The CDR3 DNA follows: TGTGCCAGCAGCCATCAGGGGAGGTGGAACTATGGCTACACCTTC.

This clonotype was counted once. CDR3 amino acids: CASSTRGGVFTEAFF. In DNA, the CDR3 is TGTGCCAGCAGTACCCGTGGTGGGGTCTTCACTGAAGCTTTCTTT. The chain joins TRBV6-2 or TRBV6-3 to TRBJ1-1, with no clear D. Germline V lookup: CDR1 MNHEY, CDR2 SVGEGT. The CDR3 has 15 amino acids. V was cut by 5 bases and J by 4 bases, with 17 bases left in between.

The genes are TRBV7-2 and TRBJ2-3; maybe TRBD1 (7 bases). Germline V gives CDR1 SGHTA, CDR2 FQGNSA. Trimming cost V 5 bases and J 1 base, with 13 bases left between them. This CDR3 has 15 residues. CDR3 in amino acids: CTSSPEGAGTDTQYF. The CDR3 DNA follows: TGTACCAGCAGCCCGGAGGGGGCCGGCACAGATACGCAGTATTTT. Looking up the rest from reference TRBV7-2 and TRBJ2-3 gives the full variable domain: GAGVSQSPSNKVTEKGKDVELRCDPISGHTALYWYRQSLGQGLEFLIYFQGNSAPDKSGLPSDRFSAERTGGSVSTLTIQRTQQEDSAVYLCTSSPEGAGTDTQYFGPGTRLTVL.

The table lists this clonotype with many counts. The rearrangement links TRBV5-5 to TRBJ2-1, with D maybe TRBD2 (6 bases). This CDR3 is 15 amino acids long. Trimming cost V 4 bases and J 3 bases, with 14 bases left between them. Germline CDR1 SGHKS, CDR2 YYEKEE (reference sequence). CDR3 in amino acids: CASSLGSGFYNEQFF. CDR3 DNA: TGTGCCAGCAGCCTGGGGAGCGGGTTCTACAATGAGCAGTTCTTC.

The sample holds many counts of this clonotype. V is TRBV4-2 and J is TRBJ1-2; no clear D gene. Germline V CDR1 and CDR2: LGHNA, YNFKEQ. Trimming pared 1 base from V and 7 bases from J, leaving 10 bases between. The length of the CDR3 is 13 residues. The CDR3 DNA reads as TGTGCCAGCAGCCAAGTTCGCGGAGGTGGCTACACCTTC. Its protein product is CASSQVRGGGYTF.

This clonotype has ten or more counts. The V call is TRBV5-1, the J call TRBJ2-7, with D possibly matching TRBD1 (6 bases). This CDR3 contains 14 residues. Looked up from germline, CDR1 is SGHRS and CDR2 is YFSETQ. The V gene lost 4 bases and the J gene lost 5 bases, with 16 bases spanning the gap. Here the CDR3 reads CASSAGEFMDEQYF. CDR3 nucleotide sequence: TGCGCCAGCAGCGCAGGGGAATTCATGGACGAGCAGTACTTC.